The 30 T cell receptor beta chains in this list originate from one sample, sequenced in a study of blood T cell repertoires in COVID-19 (dated by TCRdb to the early 2020s). Library creation used the immunoSEQ multiplex PCR assay. TCRdb obtained this table from immuneACCESS and retained in-frame rearrangements with V and J assigned. These tables miss some clones; where compared with another copy, unresolved V genes account for less than half of the shortfall, and the remainder is unexplained. The sample has 150,000 to 200,000 clones on record, roughly 84% of them singletons. The ten largest clonotypes hold 13% to 15% of the sample. Material: peripheral blood. The origin of the receptors is a woman between 65 and 79 years old with COVID-19, enrolled during active disease.

This rearrangement joins TRBV4-2 to TRBJ2-2; 10 bases are a match to TRBD1. V shed 4 bases and J 4 bases; nucleotides not matched to a gene: 6. The CDR3 sequence is 16 residues long. CDR1 LGHNA and CDR2 YNFKEQ come from the germline V gene. The CDR3 region is CASSLRQGAGTGELFF. CDR3 bases: TGTGCCAGCAGCCTTAGACAGGGGGCGGGCACCGGGGAGCTGTTTTTT.

V gene TRBV30 combines with J gene TRBJ1-1; the D is unclear. Trimming removed 2 bases at V and 2 bases at J, with 3 bases between. Germline CDR1 is GTSNPN and CDR2 is SVGIG (reference sequence). There are 11 residues in the CDR3. The CDR3 nucleotides read TGTGCCTGGAGTTATAACACTGAAGCTTTCTTT. This encodes CAWSYNTEAFF.

The gene calls are TRBV18 and TRBJ2-2; TRBD2 agrees at 12 bases. CDR1 and CDR2 (germline): KGHSH, LQKENI. Trimming removed 8 bases from V and 3 bases from J; junction bases left unmatched: 13. This CDR3 is 18 amino acids long. The CDR3 bases are TGTGCCAGCCACCGGGACAGCCGACTAGCGGGAGACACCGGGGAGCTGTTTTTT. Amino acid sequence: CASHRDSRLAGDTGELFF. Full variable domain (outside the CDR3, taken from reference TRBV18 and TRBJ2-2): NAGVMQNPRHLVRRRGQEARLRCSPMKGHSHVYWYRQLPEEGLKFMVYLQKENIIDESGMPKERFSAEFPKEGPSILRIQQVVRGDSAAYFCASHRDSRLAGDTGELFFGEGSRLTVL.

The rearrangement links TRBV6-5 to TRBJ2-3; D gene ambiguous. CDR3 length: 14 amino acids. Germline CDR1 is MNHEY and CDR2 is SVGAGI. With 4 bases removed from V and 2 bases from J, the gap between germline ends came to 10 bases. The DNA of the CDR3 is TGTGCCAGCAGTTTTAGTCTGAACACAGATACGCAGTATTTT. Translated: CASSFSLNTDTQYF.

The rearrangement joins TRBV29-1 to TRBJ1-4; no clear D gene. Trimming removed 0 bases from V and 0 bases from J, with 8 bases in between. Germline CDR1 and CDR2: SQVTM and ANQGSEA. The CDR3 spans 15 residues. CDR3 protein: CSVEDPHSTNEKLFF. CDR3 DNA sequence: TGCAGCGTTGAAGATCCCCACTCAACTAATGAAAAACTGTTTTTT.

The rearrangement uses TRBV12-5 and TRBJ2-5, with 9 positions matching TRBD1. The germline gives CDR1 LGHNT, CDR2 FRNRAP. The V gene end was trimmed by 7 bases and the J gene end by 5 bases; junction bases not matched to a gene: 14. CDR3 length equals 16 residues. The CDR3 reads CASAKGNRGLEETQYF. CDR3 sequence (DNA): TGTGCTAGTGCCAAGGGGAACAGGGGGCTGGAGGAGACCCAGTACTTC.

CDR3 region: CASSTTGTGGIGELFF. CDR3 in DNA: TGTGCCAGTAGTACTACCGGGACAGGGGGGATCGGGGAGCTGTTTTTT. The chain links TRBV19 to TRBJ2-2, with 11 bases aligning to TRBD1. Looked up from germline, CDR1 is LNHDA and CDR2 is SQIVND (reference sequence). V dropped 4 bases and J dropped 7; count of bases not matched to a gene: 8. The CDR3 runs to 16 residues.

The gene calls are TRBV7-8 and TRBJ2-1; possibly TRBD2 for D (5 bases). Trimming cost V 5 bases and J 4 bases, with 12 bases left between them. The CDR3 spans 14 residues. Looked up from germline, CDR1 is SGHVS and CDR2 is FQNEAQ. The CDR3 nucleotides are TGTGCCAGCAGCACGGACTCAAGGTACAATGAGCAGTTCTTC. This codes for CASSTDSRYNEQFF. Full variable domain (outside the CDR3, taken from reference TRBV7-8 and TRBJ2-1): GAGVSQSPRYKVAKRGQDVALRCDPISGHVSLFWYQQALGQGPEFLTYFQNEAQLDKSGLPSDRFFAERPEGSVSTLKIQRTQQEDSAVYLCASSTDSRYNEQFFGPGTRLTVL.

This chain uses TRBV24-1 with TRBJ2-7, with 10 bases that match TRBD1. Losses at the gene ends were 3 bases for V and 3 bases for J; bases not matched to a gene: 10. The CDR3 spans 17 residues. CDR1 and CDR2 from the germline V gene are KGHDR and SFDVKD. As DNA, the CDR3 is TGTGCCACCAGTGATCACCAGGGGACAGGGGCGTACTACGAGCAGTACTTC. This encodes CATSDHQGTGAYYEQYF.

The rearrangement joins TRBV28 to TRBJ1-2; D is uncertain. The CDR3 consists of 13 residues. The germline gives CDR1 MDHEN, CDR2 SYDVKM. V dropped 2 bases and J dropped 5 bases, with 9 bases sitting between them. The CDR3 reads CASSLASSYGYTF. In DNA form, the CDR3 reads TGTGCCAGCAGTTTAGCCAGTTCGTATGGCTACACCTTC.

The V and J genes are TRBV5-1 and TRBJ2-7, with D perhaps matching TRBD1 (6 bases). Germline CDR1 is SGHRS and CDR2 is YFSETQ. The V gene lost 2 bases and the J gene lost 6 bases, with 9 bases spanning the gap. The CDR3 extends over 12 amino acids. The CDR3 loop reads CASSFTGIEQYF. As DNA, the CDR3 is TGCGCCAGCAGCTTTACAGGGATCGAGCAGTACTTC.

The chain recombines TRBV6-1 with TRBJ2-7; possible D gene TRBD1, 6 bases. The germline V and J ends were trimmed by 3 bases and 3 bases, with 12 bases remaining between them. This CDR3 spans 14 amino acids. Germline CDR1 reads MNHNS; CDR2 reads SASEGT. CDR3 protein: CASSDMGAGYEQYV. For the CDR3, the DNA is TGTGCCAGCAGTGATATGGGGGCTGGCTACGAGCAGTACGTC.

The chain carries TRBV24-1 and TRBJ2-7; TRBD2 matches at 8 bases. The V gene end was trimmed by 12 bases and the J gene end by 2 bases; junction bases not matched to a gene: 8. Germline assignment: CDR1 KGHDR and CDR2 SFDVKD. This CDR3 has 13 residues. The CDR3 region is CASSDSGAYEQYF. The CDR3 nucleotides are TGTGCCTCCTCGGATAGCGGGGCCTACGAGCAGTACTTC.

V and J are TRBV29-1 and TRBJ2-3; 9 nucleotides match TRBD2. This CDR3 comprises 16 residues. CDR1 is SQVTM, CDR2 ANQGSEA, per germline. With 5 bases clipped from V and 2 bases from J, the junction kept 11 bases outside the gene matches. The CDR3 DNA reads TGCAGCGTTTCTTTGGCGGGAGGGTCTATCACAGATACGCAGTATTTT. This codes for CSVSLAGGSITDTQYF.

This chain connects TRBV12-3 or TRBV12-4 to TRBJ1-1; D is uncertain. CDR3 size: 13 residues. Trimming cost V 5 bases and J 4 bases, with 11 bases left between them. As DNA, the CDR3 is TGTGCCAGCAGTCTGAAACGGGGCACTGAAGCTTTCTTT. Its translation: CASSLKRGTEAFF.

J is TRBJ2-3 and V is TRBV18, with 10 bases matching TRBD2. V dropped 4 bases and J dropped 1; count of bases not matched to a gene: 5. Germline CDR1 is KGHSH and CDR2 is LQKENI. The CDR3 is 16 residues long. The CDR3 is CASSRLTSGGTDTQYF. DNA for the CDR3: TGTGCCAGCTCACGACTAACTAGCGGGGGCACAGATACGCAGTATTTT.

The table lists this clone with a few counts. The J gene is TRBJ1-5, the V gene TRBV19; 8 bases match TRBD1. Germline-derived CDR1 and CDR2 are LNHDA and SQIVND (reference sequence). Unmatched junction bases numbered 4, after V lost 6 bases and J lost 3 bases. This CDR3 is 14 amino acids long. The DNA of the CDR3 is TGTGCCAGTAGGACAGGGGTCCACAATCAGCCCCAGCATTTT. This gives the protein CASRTGVHNQPQHF. Supplemented by reference TRBV19 and TRBJ1-5, the full variable domain reads DGGITQSPKYLFRKEGQNVTLSCEQNLNHDAMYWYRQDPGQGLRLIYYSQIVNDFQKGDIAEGYSVSREKKESFPLTVTSAQKNPTAFYLCASRTGVHNQPQHFGDGTRLSIL.

The J gene is TRBJ1-2, the V gene TRBV11-1; D is unclear. Germline CDR1 SGHAT, CDR2 FQDESV (reference sequence). V was clipped by 5 bases and J by 1 base, with 8 bases between them. CDR3 length: 13 amino acids. The CDR3 sequence is CASSLSLNYGYTF. CDR3 DNA: TGTGCCAGCAGCCTAAGCCTTAACTATGGCTACACCTTC.

This chain links TRBV5-1 with TRBJ1-1; TRBD1 is a possible D gene (6 bases). The CDR3 consists of 12 residues. CDR1 and CDR2 from the germline V gene are SGHRS and YFSETQ. Trimming pared 2 bases from V and 8 bases from J, leaving 10 bases between. The CDR3 DNA sequence: TGCGCCAGCAGCTTCGTCGGACAGGAAGCTTTCTTT. It yields the protein CASSFVGQEAFF.

The chain joins TRBV28 to TRBJ2-4; TRBD1 matches 8 bases. CDR3 length: 15 amino acids. J lost 3 bases, V lost 7 bases, and 8 bases had no gene match. The V gene's germline CDR1 is MDHEN and CDR2 SYDVKM. The CDR3 protein is CASKEGGQVKNIQYF. The CDR3 DNA reads TGTGCCAGCAAAGAAGGGGGACAGGTCAAAAACATTCAGTACTTC.

The chain carries TRBV28 and TRBJ1-2; 7 positions agree with TRBD1. The germline V gene has CDR1 MDHEN and CDR2 SYDVKM. Unmatched junction bases numbered 10, after V lost 5 bases and J lost 4 bases. The length of the CDR3 is 15 residues. In DNA, the CDR3 is TGTGCCAGCAGTACTCAAGGGACAGCTCCCTATGGCTACACCTTC. Translating it yields CASSTQGTAPYGYTF.

The rearrangement joins TRBV3-1 (or the pseudogene TRBV3-2) to TRBJ2-7; the match to TRBD1 covers 8 bases. V lost 4 bases, J lost 2 bases, and 7 bases stayed unmatched. Germline lookup yields CDR1 LGHDT and CDR2 YNNKEL (reference sequence). This CDR3 has 15 residues. CDR3 coding DNA: TGTGCCAGCAGCCCGGACAGGGAACTAGCCTACGAGCAGTACTTC. The encoded protein is CASSPDRELAYEQYF.

The V call is TRBV6-5, the J call TRBJ2-5; 7 nucleotides align to TRBD2. The V gene end was trimmed by 7 bases and the J gene end by 5 bases; junction bases not matched to a gene: 10. Germline V gene lookup returns CDR1 MNHEY and CDR2 SVGAGI. This CDR3 is 14 amino acids long. As DNA, the CDR3 is TGTGCCAGCACCGGGAGGAGGGGCGCTGAGACCCAGTACTTC. Translation: CASTGRRGAETQYF.

V is TRBV2 and J is TRBJ2-6, with D perhaps matching TRBD2 (5 bases). V gave up 0 bases and J gave up 0 bases, with 15 bases separating them. The CDR3 runs to 19 residues. Looked up from germline, CDR1 is SNHLY and CDR2 is FYNNEI. The CDR3 DNA reads as TGTGCCAGCAGTGAAGCGCGGGCGGCTGAGATCTCTGGGGCCAACGTCCTGACTTTC. This gives the protein CASSEARAAEISGANVLTF.

The rearrangement joins TRBV19 to TRBJ1-1; D is unclear. Germline CDR1 is LNHDA and CDR2 is SQIVND (reference sequence). V lost 3 bases and J 5 bases, leaving 13 bases between the germline ends. CDR3 length: 14 residues. The CDR3 DNA sequence: TGTGCCAGTAGTATGGCCGGGTTAGGAACTGAAGCTTTCTTT. Its translation is CASSMAGLGTEAFF. The variable domain in full, completed from reference TRBV19 and TRBJ1-1, reads DGGITQSPKYLFRKEGQNVTLSCEQNLNHDAMYWYRQDPGQGLRLIYYSQIVNDFQKGDIAEGYSVSREKKESFPLTVTSAQKNPTAFYLCASSMAGLGTEAFFGQGTRLTVV.

V is TRBV9 and J is TRBJ2-3; tentatively, D is TRBD1 (5 bases). CDR1 and CDR2 (germline): SGDLS, YYNGEE. CDR3 size: 18 residues. V was pared by 1 base and J by 3 bases, with 21 bases between. The CDR3, as DNA: TGTGCCAGCAGCGTAAATGCAGGGTCCACCCCGAGAACAGATACGCAGTATTTT. It yields the protein CASSVNAGSTPRTDTQYF.

J is TRBJ1-1 and V is TRBV19; no clear D gene. The CDR3 contains 11 residues. Trimming took off 8 bases at V and 10 bases at J, with 14 bases between the two ends. Germline values: CDR1 LNHDA, CDR2 SQIVND (reference sequence). As DNA, the CDR3 is TGTGCCAGTCAGGCGACCCTGGGAGCTTTCTTT. It codes for CASQATLGAFF.

This chain uses TRBV2 with TRBJ1-1, with D possibly TRBD1 on 6 matching bases. The CDR3 consists of 11 residues. V lost 8 bases to trimming and J lost 5 bases, with 9 bases between them. Germline loops: CDR1 SNHLY, CDR2 FYNNEI. The CDR3 loop is CASLQGTEAFF. The CDR3 bases are TGTGCCAGCTTACAGGGAACTGAAGCTTTCTTT.

The chain uses TRBV3-1 (or the pseudogene TRBV3-2) and TRBJ2-6, with TRBD1 identical over 8 bases. The germline CDR1 and CDR2 sequences are LGHDT and YNNKEL (reference sequence). V was pared by 1 base and J by 7 bases, with 6 bases of the junction left unmatched. This CDR3 spans 16 amino acids. Here the CDR3 DNA reads TGTGCCAGCAGCCAAGGCCCGACAGGGGTTGCCAACGTCCTGACTTTC. It yields the protein CASSQGPTGVANVLTF.

This clone was seen once. The rearrangement uses TRBV28 and TRBJ1-6; D ambiguous. V gave up 4 bases and J gave up 11 bases, with 6 bases separating them. Germline lookup yields CDR1 MDHEN and CDR2 SYDVKM. The CDR3 is 11 amino acids. CDR3 coding DNA: TGTGCCAGCAGTTATGGGCCACCCCTCCACTTT. This sequence encodes CASSYGPPLHF.